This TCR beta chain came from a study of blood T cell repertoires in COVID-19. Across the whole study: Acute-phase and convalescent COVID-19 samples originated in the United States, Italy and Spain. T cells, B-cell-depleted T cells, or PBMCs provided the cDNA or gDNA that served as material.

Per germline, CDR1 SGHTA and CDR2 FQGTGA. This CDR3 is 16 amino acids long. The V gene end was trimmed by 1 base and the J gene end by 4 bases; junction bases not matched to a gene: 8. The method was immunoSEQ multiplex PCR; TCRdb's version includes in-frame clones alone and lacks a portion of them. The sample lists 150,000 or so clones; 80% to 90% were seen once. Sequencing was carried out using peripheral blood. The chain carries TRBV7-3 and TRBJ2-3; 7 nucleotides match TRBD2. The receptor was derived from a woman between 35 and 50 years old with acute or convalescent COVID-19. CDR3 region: CASSLSGREYPDTQYF. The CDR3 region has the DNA TGTGCCAGCAGCTTAAGCGGGCGGGAGTACCCAGATACGCAGTATTTT.